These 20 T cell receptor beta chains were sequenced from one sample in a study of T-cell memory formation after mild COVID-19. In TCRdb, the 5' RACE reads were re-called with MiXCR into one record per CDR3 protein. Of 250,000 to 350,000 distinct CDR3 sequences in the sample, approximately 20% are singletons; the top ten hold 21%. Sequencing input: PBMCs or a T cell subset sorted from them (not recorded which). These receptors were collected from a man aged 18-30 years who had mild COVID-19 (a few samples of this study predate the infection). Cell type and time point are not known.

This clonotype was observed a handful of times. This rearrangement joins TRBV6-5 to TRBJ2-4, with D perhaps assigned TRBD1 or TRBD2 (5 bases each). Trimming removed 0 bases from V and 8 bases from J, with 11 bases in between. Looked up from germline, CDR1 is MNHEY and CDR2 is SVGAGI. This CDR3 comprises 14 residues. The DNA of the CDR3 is TGTGCCAGCAGTTACTCTTCGATGGGGGACATTCAGTACTTC. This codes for CASSYSSMGDIQYF.

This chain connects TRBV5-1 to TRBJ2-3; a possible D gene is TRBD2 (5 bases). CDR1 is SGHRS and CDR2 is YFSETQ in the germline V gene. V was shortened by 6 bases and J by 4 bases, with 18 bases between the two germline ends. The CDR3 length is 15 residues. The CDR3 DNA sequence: TGCGCCAGCACCCCGGAGCGGTTCAGGCCAGATACGCAGTATTTT. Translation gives CASTPERFRPDTQYF.

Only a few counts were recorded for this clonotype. The CDR3 DNA reads as TGTGCCTGGAGCCGTCGGTCACACCTCTCCGGGACCCAGTACTTC. It specifies CAWSRRSHLSGTQYF. The chain combines TRBV30 with TRBJ2-5, with D uncertain. The V gene's germline CDR1 is GTSNPN and CDR2 SVGIG (reference sequence). The CDR3 runs to 15 residues. V was shortened by 3 bases and J by 7 bases, with 21 bases between the two germline ends.

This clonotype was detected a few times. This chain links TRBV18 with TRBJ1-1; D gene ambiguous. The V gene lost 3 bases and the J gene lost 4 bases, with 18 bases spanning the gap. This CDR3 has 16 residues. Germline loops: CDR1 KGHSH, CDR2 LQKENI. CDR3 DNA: TGTGCCAGCTCACCGCTCGGGCATCAAGCGGGCACTGAAGCTTTCTTT. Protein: CASSPLGHQAGTEAFF.

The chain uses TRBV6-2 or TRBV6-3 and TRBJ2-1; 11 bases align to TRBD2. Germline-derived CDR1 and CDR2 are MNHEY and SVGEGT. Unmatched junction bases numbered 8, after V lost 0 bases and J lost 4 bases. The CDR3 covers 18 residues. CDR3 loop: CASSYSFIPSGGYNEQFF. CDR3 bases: TGTGCCAGCAGTTACTCGTTTATTCCTAGCGGGGGGTACAATGAGCAGTTCTTC.

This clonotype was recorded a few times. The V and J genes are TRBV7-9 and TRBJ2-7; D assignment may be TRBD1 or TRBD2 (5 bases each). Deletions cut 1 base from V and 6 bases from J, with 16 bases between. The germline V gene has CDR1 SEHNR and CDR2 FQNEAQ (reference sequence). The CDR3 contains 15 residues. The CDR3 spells CASSLDVGGTGEQYF. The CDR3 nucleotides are TGTGCCAGCAGCTTAGATGTTGGGGGAACGGGCGAGCAGTACTTC.

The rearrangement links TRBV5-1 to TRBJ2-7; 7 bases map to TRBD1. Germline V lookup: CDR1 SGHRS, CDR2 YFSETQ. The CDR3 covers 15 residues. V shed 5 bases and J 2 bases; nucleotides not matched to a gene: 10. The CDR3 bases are TGCGCCAGCAGTTACAACCTGGACAGGCCCTACGAGCAGTACTTC. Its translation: CASSYNLDRPYEQYF.

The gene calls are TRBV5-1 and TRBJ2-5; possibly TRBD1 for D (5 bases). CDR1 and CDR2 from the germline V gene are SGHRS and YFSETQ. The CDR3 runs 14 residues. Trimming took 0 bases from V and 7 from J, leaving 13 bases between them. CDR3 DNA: TGCGCCAGCAGCTTGGCCGTGACAGAGAGGACCCAGTACTTC. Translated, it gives CASSLAVTERTQYF.

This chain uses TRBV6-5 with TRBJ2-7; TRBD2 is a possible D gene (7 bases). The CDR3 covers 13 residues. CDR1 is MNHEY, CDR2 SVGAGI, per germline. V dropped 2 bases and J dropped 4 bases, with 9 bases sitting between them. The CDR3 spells CASSYRGGYEQYV. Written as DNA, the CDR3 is TGTGCCAGCAGTTACAGGGGGGGATACGAGCAGTACGTC.

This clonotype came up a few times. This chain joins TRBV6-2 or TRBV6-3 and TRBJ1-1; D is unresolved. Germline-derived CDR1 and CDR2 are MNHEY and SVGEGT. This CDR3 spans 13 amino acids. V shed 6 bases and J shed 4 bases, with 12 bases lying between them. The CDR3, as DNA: TGTGCCAGCAGCTACGACATATTCACTGAAGCTTTCTTT. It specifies CASSYDIFTEAFF.

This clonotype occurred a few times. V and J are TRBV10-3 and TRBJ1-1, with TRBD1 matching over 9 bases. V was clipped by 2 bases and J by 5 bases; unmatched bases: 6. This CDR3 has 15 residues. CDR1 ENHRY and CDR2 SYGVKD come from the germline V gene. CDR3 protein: CAISEPGQGKTEAFF. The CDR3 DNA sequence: TGTGCCATCAGTGAGCCGGGACAGGGCAAAACTGAAGCTTTCTTT.

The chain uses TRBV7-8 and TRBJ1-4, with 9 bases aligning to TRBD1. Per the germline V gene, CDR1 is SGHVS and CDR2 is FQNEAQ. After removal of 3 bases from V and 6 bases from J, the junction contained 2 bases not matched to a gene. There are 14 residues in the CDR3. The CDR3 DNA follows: TGTGCCAGCAGCTTCCGGGACAGGGATGAAAAACTGTTTTTT. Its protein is CASSFRDRDEKLFF.

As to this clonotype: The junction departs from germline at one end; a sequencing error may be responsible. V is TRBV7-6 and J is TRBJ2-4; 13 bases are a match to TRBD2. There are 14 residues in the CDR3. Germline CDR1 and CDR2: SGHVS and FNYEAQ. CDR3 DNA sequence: TGTGCCAGCAGCCCCACCACTAGCGGGGGGGCTACGGACTTC. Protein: CASSPTTSGGATDF.

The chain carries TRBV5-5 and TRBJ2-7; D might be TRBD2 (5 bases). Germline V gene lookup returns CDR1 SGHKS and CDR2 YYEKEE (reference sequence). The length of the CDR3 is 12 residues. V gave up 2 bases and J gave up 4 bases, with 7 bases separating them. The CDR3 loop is CASSLQRYEQYV. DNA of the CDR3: TGTGCCAGCAGCTTACAGCGGTACGAGCAGTACGTC.

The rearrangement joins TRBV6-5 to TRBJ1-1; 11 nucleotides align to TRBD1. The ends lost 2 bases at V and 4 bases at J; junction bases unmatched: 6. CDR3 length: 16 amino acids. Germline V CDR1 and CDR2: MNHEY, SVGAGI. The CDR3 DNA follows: TGTGCCAGCAGTTACCAACGAGGGACAGGGGGCACTGAAGCTTTCTTT. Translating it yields CASSYQRGTGGTEAFF.

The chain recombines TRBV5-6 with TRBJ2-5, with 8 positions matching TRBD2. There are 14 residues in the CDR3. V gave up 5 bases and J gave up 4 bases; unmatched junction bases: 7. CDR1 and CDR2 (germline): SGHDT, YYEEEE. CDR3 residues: CASRGDGGGETQYF. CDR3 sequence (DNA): TGTGCCAGCAGAGGAGACGGGGGGGGAGAGACCCAGTACTTC.

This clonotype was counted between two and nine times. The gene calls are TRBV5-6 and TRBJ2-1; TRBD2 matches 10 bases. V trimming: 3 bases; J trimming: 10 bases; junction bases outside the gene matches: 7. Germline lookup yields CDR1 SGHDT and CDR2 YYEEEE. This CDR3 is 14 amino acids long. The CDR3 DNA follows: TGTGCCAGCAGCTCCGGCTTAGCGGGGGGCGAGCAGTTCTTC. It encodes CASSSGLAGGEQFF.

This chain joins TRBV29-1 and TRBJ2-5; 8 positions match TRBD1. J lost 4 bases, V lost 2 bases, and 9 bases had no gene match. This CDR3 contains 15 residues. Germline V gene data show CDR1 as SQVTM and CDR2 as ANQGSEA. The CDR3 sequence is CSVEHRAGGLETQYF. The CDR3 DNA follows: TGCAGCGTTGAACACCGCGCAGGGGGCTTAGAGACCCAGTACTTC.

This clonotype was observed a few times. CDR3 sequence: CASTQNSDEQYF. The CDR3 DNA reads TGTGCCAGCACCCAAAACTCGGACGAGCAGTACTTC. The rearrangement uses TRBV9 and TRBJ2-7; D is undetermined. The length of the CDR3 is 12 residues. Between the trimmed V and J ends, which lost 6 bases and 5 bases, there was a span of 12 bases. Per the germline V gene, CDR1 is SGDLS and CDR2 is YYNGEE.

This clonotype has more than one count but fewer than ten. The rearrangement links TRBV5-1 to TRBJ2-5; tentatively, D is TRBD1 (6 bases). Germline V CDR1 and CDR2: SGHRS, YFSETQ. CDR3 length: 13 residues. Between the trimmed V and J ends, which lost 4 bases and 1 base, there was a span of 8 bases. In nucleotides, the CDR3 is TGCGCCAGCAGCGGGGGCCCCCAAGAGACCCAGTACTTC. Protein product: CASSGGPQETQYF.